Sequencing of this T cell receptor beta chain was carried out in a study of blood T cell repertoires in COVID-19. Study-level background: From T cells, B-cell-depleted T cells, or PBMCs came the material, which was cDNA or gDNA.

CDR3 size: 18 residues. V was pared by 6 bases and J by 1 base, with 11 bases of the junction left unmatched. The germline gives CDR1 MDHEN, CDR2 SYDVKM. Original methodology: Counts of nucleated cells, estimated from reference gene primer amplification, were obtained. Libraries were prepared by immunoSEQ multiplex PCR; TCRdb keeps only in-frame clonotypes and omits some of them. The V and J calls and clone size were taken over from that table, and D and trimming were inferred from the DNA. The sample lists about 230,000 clones; 65% to 85% were seen once. Sequencing was performed on peripheral blood. The chain links TRBV28 to TRBJ2-6; TRBD1 matches at 8 bases. This receptor was obtained from a man aged 80 or over with acute or convalescent COVID-19. The CDR3 sequence: CASRITGTGLSGANVLTF. DNA of the CDR3: TGTGCCAGCAGAATCACCGGGACAGGACTTTCTGGGGCCAACGTCCTGACTTTC.